This T cell receptor beta chain was profiled in a study of T cells expressing NK-cell markers. With the 5' RACE reads reprocessed, TCRdb shows one record per CDR3 protein and no DNA. With 500,000 to 600,000 distinct CDR3 sequences in the sample, the ten largest clones hold under 4.5%. The CDR3 spans 13 residues. CDR1 and CDR2 (germline): SGHRS, YFSETQ. The chain is built from TRBV5-1 and TRBJ2-1; absent DNA, TCRdb's TRBD2 call cannot be checked. This clonotype originated in a man between 18 and 29 years old in good health. The sample taken for sequencing was blood T cells: a sorted CD56 or NKG2C T cell subset, CD4+ or CD8+ T cells, or bulk PBMC T cells (not recorded which). CDR3 sequence reads: CASSLSEGGEQFF.